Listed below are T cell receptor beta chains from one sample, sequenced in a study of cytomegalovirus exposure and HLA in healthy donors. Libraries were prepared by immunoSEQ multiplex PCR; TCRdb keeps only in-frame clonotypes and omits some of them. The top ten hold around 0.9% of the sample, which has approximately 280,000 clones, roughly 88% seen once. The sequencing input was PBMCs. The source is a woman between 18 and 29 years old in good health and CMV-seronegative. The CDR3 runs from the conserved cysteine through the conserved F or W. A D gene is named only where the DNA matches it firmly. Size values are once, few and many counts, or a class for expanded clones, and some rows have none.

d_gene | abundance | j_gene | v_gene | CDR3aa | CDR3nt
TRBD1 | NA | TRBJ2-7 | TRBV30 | CAWARDSNREQYF | TGTGCCTGGGCCCGGGACAGTAACCGGGAGCAGTACTTC
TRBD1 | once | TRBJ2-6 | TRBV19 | CASSIRTGGDSGANVLTF | TGTGCCAGTAGTATCCGGACAGGTGGAGACTCTGGGGCCAACGTCCTGACTTTC
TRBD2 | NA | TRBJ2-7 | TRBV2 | CASRTSGRIYEQYF | TGTGCCAGCCGGACTAGCGGGAGGATCTACGAGCAGTACTTC
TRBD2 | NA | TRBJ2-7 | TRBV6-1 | CASSELAGVTYEQYF | TGTGCCAGCAGTGAGCTAGCGGGAGTAACCTACGAGCAGTACTTC
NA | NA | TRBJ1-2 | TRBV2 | CASSEREYGYTF | TGTGCCAGCAGTGAAAGGGAGTATGGCTACACCTTC
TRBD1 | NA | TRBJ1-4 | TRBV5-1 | CASNPTGINEKLFF | TGCGCCAGCAACCCGACAGGGATCAATGAAAAACTGTTTTTT
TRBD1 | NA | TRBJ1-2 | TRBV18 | CASSPLRDSTNYGYTF | TGTGCCAGCTCACCACTAAGGGACAGCACTAACTATGGCTACACCTTC
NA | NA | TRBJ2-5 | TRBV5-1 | CASSFNRRETQYF | TGCGCCAGCAGCTTCAACAGGCGGGAGACCCAGTACTTC
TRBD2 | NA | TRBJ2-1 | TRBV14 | CASSRWTSGGNEQFF | TGTGCCAGCAGCCGTTGGACTAGCGGGGGCAATGAGCAGTTCTTC
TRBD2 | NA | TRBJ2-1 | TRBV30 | CAWSGRTSGRAYIHYNEQFF | TGTGCCTGGAGTGGAAGGACTAGCGGGAGGGCTTATATCCATTACAATGAGCAGTTCTTC
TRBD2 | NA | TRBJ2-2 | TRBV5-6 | CASSPTTSGRAQTGELFF | TGTGCCAGCAGCCCTACGACTAGCGGGAGGGCCCAGACCGGGGAGCTGTTTTTT
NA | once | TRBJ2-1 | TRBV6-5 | CASSRQPGNEQFF | TGTGCCAGCAGTCGGCAGCCGGGAAATGAGCAGTTCTTC
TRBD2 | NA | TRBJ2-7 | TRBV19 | CASSSLAGAQYEQYF | TGTGCCAGTAGCAGTCTAGCGGGAGCACAGTACGAGCAGTACTTC
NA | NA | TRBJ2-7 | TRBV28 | CASSLLASYEQYF | TGTGCCAGCAGTTTACTCGCTAGCTACGAGCAGTACTTC
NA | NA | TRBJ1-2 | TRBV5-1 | CASSLPEGNYGYTF | TGCGCCAGCAGCTTGCCAGAGGGCAACTATGGCTACACCTTC
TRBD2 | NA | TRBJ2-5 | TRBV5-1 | CASPQKSLAGEETQYF | TGCGCCAGCCCCCAAAAGTCCCTAGCGGGAGAAGAGACCCAGTACTTC
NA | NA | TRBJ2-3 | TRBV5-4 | CASSLGGRVPDTQYF | TGTGCCAGCAGCTTGGGGGGCAGGGTCCCAGATACGCAGTATTTT
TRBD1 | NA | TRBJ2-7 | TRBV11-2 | CASSLAPTGYTYEQYF | TGTGCCAGCAGCTTGGCCCCGACAGGGTATACCTACGAGCAGTACTTC
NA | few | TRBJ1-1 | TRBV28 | CASSLDRPKAFF | TGTGCCAGCAGTTTGGACAGACCCAAAGCTTTCTTT
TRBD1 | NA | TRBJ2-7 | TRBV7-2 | CASSLDRVPGPHYEQYF | TGTGCCAGCAGCCTTGACAGGGTCCCGGGACCCCACTACGAGCAGTACTTC
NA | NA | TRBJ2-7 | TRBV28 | CASTETGREQYF | TGTGCCAGCACCGAGACAGGTCGCGAGCAGTACTTC
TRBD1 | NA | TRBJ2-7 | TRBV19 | CASSIGTGGYEQYF | TGTGCCAGTAGTATAGGAACAGGGGGCTACGAGCAGTACTTC
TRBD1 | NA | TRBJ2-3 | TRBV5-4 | CASSRGQDYTDTQYF | TGTGCCAGCAGCCGGGGACAGGACTACACAGATACGCAGTATTTT
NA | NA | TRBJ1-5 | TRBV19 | CASSTGQGMSNQPQHF | TGTGCCAGTAGTACTGGACAAGGAATGAGCAATCAGCCCCAGCATTTT
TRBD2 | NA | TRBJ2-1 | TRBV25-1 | CASSEGLAGGAFTNEQFF | TGTGCCAGCAGTGAGGGACTAGCGGGAGGGGCCTTCACCAATGAGCAGTTCTTC
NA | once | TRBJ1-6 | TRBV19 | CASSLTQGGNSPLHF | TGTGCCAGTAGTCTTACCCAAGGGGGAAACTCACCCCTCCACTTT
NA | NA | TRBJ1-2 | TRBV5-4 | CASSLNSGPYGYTF | TGTGCCAGCAGCTTGAATTCAGGGCCCTATGGCTACACCTTC
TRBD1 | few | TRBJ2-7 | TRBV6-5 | CASRRETGGYEQYF | TGTGCCAGCAGGCGAGAGACAGGGGGCTACGAGCAGTACTTC
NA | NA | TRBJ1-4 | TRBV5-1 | CASREGSLAEKLFF | TGCGCCAGCAGGGAGGGCAGCTTGGCTGAAAAACTGTTTTTT
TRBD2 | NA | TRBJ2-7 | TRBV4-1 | CASSRPTSGSYEQYF | TGCGCCAGCAGCCGCCCGACTAGCGGCTCCTACGAGCAGTACTTC
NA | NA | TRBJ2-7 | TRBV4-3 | CASSQDRGSDFWEQYF | TGCGCCAGCAGCCAAGATAGGGGGAGTGACTTCTGGGAGCAGTACTTC
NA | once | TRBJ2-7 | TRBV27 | CASSLAAKSSYEQYF | TGTGCCAGCAGTTTAGCGGCCAAGAGCTCCTACGAGCAGTACTTC
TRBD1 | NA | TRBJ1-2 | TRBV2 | CASSRTGSDYGYTF | TGTGCCAGCAGCCGGACAGGGTCGGACTATGGCTACACCTTC
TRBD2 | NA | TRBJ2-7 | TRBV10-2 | CASSLSGNTYYEQYF | TGCGCCAGCAGTCTGAGCGGGAATACCTACTACGAGCAGTACTTC
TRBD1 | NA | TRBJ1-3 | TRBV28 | CASSLVTGASSGNTIYF | TGTGCCAGCAGTTTGGTCACAGGGGCAAGCTCTGGAAACACCATATATTTT
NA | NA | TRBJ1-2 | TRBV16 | CASSQRRFYGYTF | TGTGCCAGCAGCCAAAGGAGATTCTATGGCTACACCTTC
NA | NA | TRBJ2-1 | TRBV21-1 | CASSVQRDCEQFF | TGTGCCAGCAGCGTACAGCGGGATTGTGAGCAGTTCTTC
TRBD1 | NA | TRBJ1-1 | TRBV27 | CASKDLLGQGWTEAFF | TGTGCCAGCAAAGACCTGTTGGGACAGGGTTGGACTGAAGCTTTCTTT
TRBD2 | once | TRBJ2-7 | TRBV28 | CASSLGEGNEQYF | TGTGCCAGCAGTTTGGGGGAGGGCAACGAGCAGTACTTC
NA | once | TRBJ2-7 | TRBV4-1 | CASSHPPGSGSSYEQYF | TGCGCCAGCAGCCATCCCCCGGGCAGCGGAAGCTCCTACGAGCAGTACTTC
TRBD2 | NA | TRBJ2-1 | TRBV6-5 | CASSYFWASGVNEQFF | TGTGCCAGCAGTTATTTTTGGGCTAGCGGGGTTAATGAGCAGTTCTTC
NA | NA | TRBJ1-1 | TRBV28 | CASSFMDKLTEAFF | TGTGCCAGCAGTTTTATGGACAAGCTAACTGAAGCTTTCTTT
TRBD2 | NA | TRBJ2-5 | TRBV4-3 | CASSQGGTMWETQYF | TGCGCCAGCAGCCAGGGTGGGACTATGTGGGAGACCCAGTACTTC
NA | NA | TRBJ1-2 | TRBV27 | CASYRPEYGYTF | TGTGCCAGCTACCGTCCGGAGTATGGCTACACCTTC
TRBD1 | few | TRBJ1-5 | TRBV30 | CAWSLTGGWQPQHF | TGTGCCTGGAGTTTAACAGGGGGCTGGCAGCCCCAGCATTTT
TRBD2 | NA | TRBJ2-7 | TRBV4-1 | CASSHKSSGPYEQYF | TGCGCCAGCAGCCACAAGTCTAGCGGCCCCTACGAGCAGTACTTC
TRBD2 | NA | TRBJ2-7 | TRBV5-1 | CASSLADDGGSSYEQYF | TGCGCCAGCAGCTTGGCCGATGATGGCGGGAGCTCCTACGAGCAGTACTTC
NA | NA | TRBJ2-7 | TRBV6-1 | CASSVSRRVGEQYF | TGTGCCAGCAGTGTATCCCGGAGGGTCGGCGAGCAGTACTTC
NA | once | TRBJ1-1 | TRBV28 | CASRATGSAFF | TGTGCCAGCAGGGCCACAGGATCAGCTTTCTTT
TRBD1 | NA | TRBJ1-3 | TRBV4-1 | CASSQQGGYTIYF | TGCGCCAGCAGCCAGCAGGGGGGTTACACCATATATTTT